One T cell receptor beta chain is described in this entry. The antigen is unknown. Treatment specified: around 19 received Ad26.COV2.S at low or high dose, single or two shots; 5 received placebo; per-sample allocation not given. Specimen acquisition occurred on day 63 following the initial vaccine or placebo injection. The administered vaccine (an Ad26 vector) expressed Wuhan-strain SARS-CoV-2 spike. Profiling relied on immunoSEQ multiplex PCR, and the TCRdb table lists in-frame clones only, not all of them. Among about 680,000 clones listed, roughly 90% were seen once. The CDR3 spans 13 residues. This sample is drawn from a study of Ad26.COV2.S vaccination and SARS-CoV-2 variants. Study context: The donor was enrolled in the Ad26.COV2.S arm of the COV1001 trial. Study findings and constraints: Quantification of TCR breadth and depth may have yielded underestimates of total T cell responses. It was reported that spike-specific CD8+ and CD4+ T cell responses were substantially broad after vaccination.

Source: peripheral blood, taken in a trial of Ad26.COV2.S vaccine versus placebo. The clonotype originates from a person aged 18-65 years who received the Ad26.COV2.S COVID-19 vaccine or a placebo. The chain uses TRBV21-1 and TRBJ2-7; TRBD2, as called in the table, went unchecked against the DNA. TRBV21-1 is a documented pseudogene. CDR3: CASRGSPGGEQYF. The CDR3 DNA reads TGTGCCAGCAGGGGATCCCCCGGGGGCGAGCAGTACTTC.